The clone carrying this TCR beta chain was observed a handful of times. The antigen is unknown. CDR1 and CDR2 (germline): LGHNA, YNFKEQ. The CDR3 loop spans 14 amino acids. The V end lost 11 bases, the J end lost 5 bases, and 21 bases lay between the germline ends. All of the isolated RNA was reverse transcribed, so expressed TCRB transcripts were sequenced. Assay: immunoSEQ multiplex PCR; the TCRdb copy retains only in-frame clones and omits some. The data show 100,000 to 150,000 clones, 16% seen once. This sample is drawn from a study of beta chain features in type 1 diabetes. At the level of the study: Patient and healthy donor groups were alike in age, gender and cell yields. Roughly 98 million sorted cells were examined across all samples.

Isolation of CD4+ naive, central memory, regulatory and stem cell-like memory cells was achieved by sorting via CD45RO/CCR7/CD25/CD127/CD95/CD27. General observations from the study: Type 1 diabetes patients had TCRB CDR3s that were shorter (moderately but significantly so) in all four CD4+ subsets. Whether HLA type influences TCRB rearrangement remained unresolved here.

The V call is TRBV4-2, the J call TRBJ2-5, with D tentatively TRBD1 or TRBD2 (5 bases each). The sequencing input was central memory CD4+ T cells from blood. This sequence originates from a young man with type 1 diabetes. This CDR3 reads CASGQNQGTETQYF. In DNA form, the CDR3 reads TGTGCCTCTGGCCAAAATCAAGGGACGGAGACCCAGTACTTC.